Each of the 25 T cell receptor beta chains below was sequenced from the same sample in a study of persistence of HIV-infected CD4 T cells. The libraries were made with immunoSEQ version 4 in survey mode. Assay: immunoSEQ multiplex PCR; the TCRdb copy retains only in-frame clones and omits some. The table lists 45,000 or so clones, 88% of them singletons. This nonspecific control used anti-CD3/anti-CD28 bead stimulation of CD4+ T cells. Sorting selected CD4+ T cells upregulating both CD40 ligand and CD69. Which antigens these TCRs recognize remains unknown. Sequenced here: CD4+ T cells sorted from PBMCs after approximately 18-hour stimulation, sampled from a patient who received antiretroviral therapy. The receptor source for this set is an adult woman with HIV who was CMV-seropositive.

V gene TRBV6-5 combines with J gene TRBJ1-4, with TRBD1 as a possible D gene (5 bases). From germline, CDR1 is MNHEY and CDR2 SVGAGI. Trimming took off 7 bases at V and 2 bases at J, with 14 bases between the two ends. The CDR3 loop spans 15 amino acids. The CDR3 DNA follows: TGTGCCAGCATGACCCCGCAGGGTACTAATGAAAAACTGTTTTTT. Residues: CASMTPQGTNEKLFF.

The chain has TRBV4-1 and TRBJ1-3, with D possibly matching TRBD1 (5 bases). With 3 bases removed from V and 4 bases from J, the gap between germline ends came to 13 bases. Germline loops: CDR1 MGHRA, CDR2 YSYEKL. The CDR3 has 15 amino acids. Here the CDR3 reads CASSHVSGSGNTIYF. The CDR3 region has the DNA TGCGCCAGCAGCCACGTCTCAGGGTCGGGAAACACCATATATTTT.

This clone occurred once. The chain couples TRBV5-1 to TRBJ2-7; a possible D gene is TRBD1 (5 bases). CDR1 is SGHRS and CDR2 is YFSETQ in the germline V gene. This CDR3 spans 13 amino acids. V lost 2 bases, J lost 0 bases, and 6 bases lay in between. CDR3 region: CASSFRASYEQYF. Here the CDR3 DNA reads TGCGCCAGCAGCTTCAGGGCCTCCTACGAGCAGTACTTC.

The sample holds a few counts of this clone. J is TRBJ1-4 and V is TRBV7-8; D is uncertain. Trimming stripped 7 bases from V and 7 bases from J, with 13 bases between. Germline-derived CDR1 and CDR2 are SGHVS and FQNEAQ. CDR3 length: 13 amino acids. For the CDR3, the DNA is TGTGCCAGCACAACACCGGGGTTTGAAAAACTGTTTTTT. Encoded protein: CASTTPGFEKLFF.

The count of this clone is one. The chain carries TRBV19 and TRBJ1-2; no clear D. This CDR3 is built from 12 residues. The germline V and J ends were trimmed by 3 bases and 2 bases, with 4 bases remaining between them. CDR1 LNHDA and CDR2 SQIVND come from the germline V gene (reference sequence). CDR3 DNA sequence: TGTGCCAGTAGTATTAGAAACTATGGCTACACCTTC. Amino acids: CASSIRNYGYTF. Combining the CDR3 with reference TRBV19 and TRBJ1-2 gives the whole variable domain DGGITQSPKYLFRKEGQNVTLSCEQNLNHDAMYWYRQDPGQGLRLIYYSQIVNDFQKGDIAEGYSVSREKKESFPLTVTSAQKNPTAFYLCASSIRNYGYTFGSGTRLTVV.

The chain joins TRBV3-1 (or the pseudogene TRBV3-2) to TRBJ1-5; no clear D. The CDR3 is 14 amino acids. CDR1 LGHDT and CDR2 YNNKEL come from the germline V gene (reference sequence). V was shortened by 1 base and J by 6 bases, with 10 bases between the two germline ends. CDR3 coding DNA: TGTGCCAGCAGCCAAGCTGTAGCAGGTCAGCCCCAGCATTTT. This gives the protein CASSQAVAGQPQHF.

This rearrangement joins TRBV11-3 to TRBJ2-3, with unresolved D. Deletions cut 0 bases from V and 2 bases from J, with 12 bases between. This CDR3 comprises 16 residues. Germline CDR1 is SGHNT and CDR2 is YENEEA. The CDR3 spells CASSLDNTGYTDTQYF. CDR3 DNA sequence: TGTGCCAGCAGCTTAGATAACACGGGTTACACAGATACGCAGTATTTT.

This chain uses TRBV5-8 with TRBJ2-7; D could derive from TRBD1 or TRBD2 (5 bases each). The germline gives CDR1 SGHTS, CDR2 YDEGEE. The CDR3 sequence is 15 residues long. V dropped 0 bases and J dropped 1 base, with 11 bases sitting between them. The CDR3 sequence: CASSLAWDGSYEQYV. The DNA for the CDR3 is TGTGCCAGCAGCTTGGCGTGGGACGGTTCCTACGAGCAGTACGTC.

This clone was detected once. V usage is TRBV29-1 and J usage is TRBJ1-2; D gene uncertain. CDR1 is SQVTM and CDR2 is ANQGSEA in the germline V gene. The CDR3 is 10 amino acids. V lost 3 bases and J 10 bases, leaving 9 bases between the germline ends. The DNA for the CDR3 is TGCAGCGTTGAGTTCGGGGTCTACACCTTC. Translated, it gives CSVEFGVYTF.

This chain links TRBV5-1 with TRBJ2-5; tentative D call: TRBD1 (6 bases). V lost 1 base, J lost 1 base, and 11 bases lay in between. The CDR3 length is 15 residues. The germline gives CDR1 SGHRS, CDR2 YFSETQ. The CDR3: CASSLSDRTQETQYF. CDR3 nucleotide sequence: TGCGCCAGCAGCTTGTCGGACAGAACCCAAGAGACCCAGTACTTC. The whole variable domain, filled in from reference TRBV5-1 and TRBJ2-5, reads KAGVTQTPRYLIKTRGQQVTLSCSPISGHRSVSWYQQTPGQGLQFLFEYFSETQRNKGNFPGRFSGRQFSNSRSEMNVSTLELGDSALYLCASSLSDRTQETQYFGPGTRLLVL.

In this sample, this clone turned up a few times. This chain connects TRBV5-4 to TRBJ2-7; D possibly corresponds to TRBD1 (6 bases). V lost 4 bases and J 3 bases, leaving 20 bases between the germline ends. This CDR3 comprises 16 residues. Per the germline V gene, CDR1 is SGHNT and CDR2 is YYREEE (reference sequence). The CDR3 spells CASSPQGQGINYEQYF. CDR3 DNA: TGTGCCAGCAGCCCTCAGGGGCAGGGGATTAACTACGAGCAGTACTTC.

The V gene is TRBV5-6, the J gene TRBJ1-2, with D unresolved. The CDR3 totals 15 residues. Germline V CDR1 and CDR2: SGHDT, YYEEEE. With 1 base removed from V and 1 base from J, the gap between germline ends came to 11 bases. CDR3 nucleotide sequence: TGTGCCAGCAGCTTGTTCAGGCAGGATAACTATGGCTACACCTTC. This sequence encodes CASSLFRQDNYGYTF.

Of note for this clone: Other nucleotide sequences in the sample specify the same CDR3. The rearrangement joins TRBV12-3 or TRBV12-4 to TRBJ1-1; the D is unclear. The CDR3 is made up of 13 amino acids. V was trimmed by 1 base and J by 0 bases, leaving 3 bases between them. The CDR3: CASSLGVNTEAFF. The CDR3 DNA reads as TGTGCCAGCAGTTTAGGGGTGAACACTGAAGCTTTCTTT.

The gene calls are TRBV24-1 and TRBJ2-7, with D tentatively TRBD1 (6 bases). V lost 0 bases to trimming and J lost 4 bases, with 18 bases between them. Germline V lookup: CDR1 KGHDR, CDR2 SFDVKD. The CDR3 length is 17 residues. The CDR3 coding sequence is TGTGCCACCAGTGATTTGCAGCGAGGGGACACTAAATACGAGCAGTACGTC. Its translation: CATSDLQRGDTKYEQYV.

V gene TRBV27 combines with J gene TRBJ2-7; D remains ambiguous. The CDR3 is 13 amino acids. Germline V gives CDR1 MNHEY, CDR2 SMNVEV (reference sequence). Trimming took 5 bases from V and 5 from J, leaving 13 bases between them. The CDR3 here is CASSAYDGHEQYF. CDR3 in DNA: TGTGCCAGCAGTGCATACGATGGCCACGAGCAGTACTTC.

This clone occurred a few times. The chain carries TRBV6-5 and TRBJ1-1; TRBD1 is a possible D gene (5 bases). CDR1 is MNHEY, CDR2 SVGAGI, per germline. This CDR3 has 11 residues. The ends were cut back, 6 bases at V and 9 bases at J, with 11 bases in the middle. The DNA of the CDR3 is TGTGCCAGCAGGGAGGCAGGGAAAGCTTTCTTT. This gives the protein CASREAGKAFF.

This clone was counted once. The CDR3 nucleotides are TGTGCCATTTCGATCCGGGACAGGGGGCGCGGCACTGAAGCTTTCTTT. It yields the protein CAISIRDRGRGTEAFF. V usage is TRBV6-6 and J usage is TRBJ1-1; 12 bases are shared with TRBD1. This CDR3 has 16 residues. V was clipped by 10 bases and J by 4 bases; unmatched bases: 13. From germline, CDR1 is MNHNY and CDR2 SVGAGI (reference sequence).

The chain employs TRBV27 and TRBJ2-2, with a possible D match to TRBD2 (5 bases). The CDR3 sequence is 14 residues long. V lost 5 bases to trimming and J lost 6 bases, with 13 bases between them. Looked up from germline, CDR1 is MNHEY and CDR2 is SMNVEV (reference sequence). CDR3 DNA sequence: TGTGCCAGCAGTCCGCGGACTGTTCCCGGGGAGCTGTTTTTT. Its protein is CASSPRTVPGELFF.

CDR3 bases: TGTGCCAGCCCCGGGCCGGGGGGGCCACACAATGAGCAGTTCTTC. Residues: CASPGPGGPHNEQFF. J is TRBJ2-1 and V is TRBV18, with 8 bases lining up with TRBD2. In germline, CDR1 is KGHSH, CDR2 LQKENI. CDR3 length equals 15 residues. V shed 8 bases, J shed 5 bases, and the junction held 11 bases outside the gene matches. The full variable domain, in which reference TRBV18 and TRBJ2-1 provide the parts outside the CDR3, is NAGVMQNPRHLVRRRGQEARLRCSPMKGHSHVYWYRQLPEEGLKFMVYLQKENIIDESGMPKERFSAEFPKEGPSILRIQQVVRGDSAAYFCASPGPGGPHNEQFFGPGTRLTVL.

The CDR3, as DNA: TGTGCCAGCAGTGATGATAGGGGCTATGGCTACACCTTC. Encoded protein: CASSDDRGYGYTF. This chain joins TRBV6-4 and TRBJ1-2, with D possibly TRBD1 on 5 matching bases. The V gene's germline CDR1 is MRHNA and CDR2 SNTAGT. The CDR3 has 13 residues. V lost 3 bases and J 4 bases, leaving 9 bases between the germline ends.

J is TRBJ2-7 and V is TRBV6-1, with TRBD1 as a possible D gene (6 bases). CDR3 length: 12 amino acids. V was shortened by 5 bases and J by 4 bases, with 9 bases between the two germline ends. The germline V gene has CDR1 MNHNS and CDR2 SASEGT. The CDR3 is CASSSTGYEQYV. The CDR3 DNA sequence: TGTGCCAGCAGTTCTACAGGGTACGAGCAGTACGTC.

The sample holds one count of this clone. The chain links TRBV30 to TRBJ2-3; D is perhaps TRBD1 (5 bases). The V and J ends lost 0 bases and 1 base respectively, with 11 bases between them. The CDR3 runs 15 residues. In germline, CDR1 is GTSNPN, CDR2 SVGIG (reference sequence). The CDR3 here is CAWSVAGSGTDTQYF. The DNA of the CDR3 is TGTGCCTGGAGTGTAGCAGGGTCCGGCACAGATACGCAGTATTTT.

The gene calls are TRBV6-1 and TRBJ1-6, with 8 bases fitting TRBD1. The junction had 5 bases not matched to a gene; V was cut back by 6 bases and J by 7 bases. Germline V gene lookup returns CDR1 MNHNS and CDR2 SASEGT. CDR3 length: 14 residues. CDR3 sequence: CASRQGQENSPLHF. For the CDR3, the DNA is TGTGCCAGCAGACAGGGACAGGAGAATTCACCCCTCCACTTT.

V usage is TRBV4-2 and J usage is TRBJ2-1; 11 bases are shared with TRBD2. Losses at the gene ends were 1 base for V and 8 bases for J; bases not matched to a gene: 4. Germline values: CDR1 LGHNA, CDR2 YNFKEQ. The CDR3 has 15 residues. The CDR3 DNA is TGTGCCAGCAGCCAAGTAGCGGGGGGGCTGGATGAGCAGTTCTTC. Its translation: CASSQVAGGLDEQFF.

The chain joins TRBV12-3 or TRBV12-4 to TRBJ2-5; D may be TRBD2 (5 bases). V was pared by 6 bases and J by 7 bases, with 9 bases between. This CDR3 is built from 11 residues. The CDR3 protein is CASSPGVTQYF. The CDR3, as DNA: TGTGCCAGCAGCCCCGGGGTGACCCAGTACTTC.